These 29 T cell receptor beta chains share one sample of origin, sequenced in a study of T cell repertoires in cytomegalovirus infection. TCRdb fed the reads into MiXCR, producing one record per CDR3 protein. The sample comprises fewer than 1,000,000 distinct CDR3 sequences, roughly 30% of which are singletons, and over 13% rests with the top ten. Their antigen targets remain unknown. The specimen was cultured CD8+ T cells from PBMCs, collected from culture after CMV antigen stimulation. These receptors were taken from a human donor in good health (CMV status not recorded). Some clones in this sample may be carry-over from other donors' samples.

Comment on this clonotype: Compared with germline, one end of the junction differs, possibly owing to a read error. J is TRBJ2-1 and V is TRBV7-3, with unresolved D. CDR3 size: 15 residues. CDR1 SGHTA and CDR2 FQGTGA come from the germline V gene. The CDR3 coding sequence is TGTACCAGCAGCTTAAACGGGCCCTCCCACAATGAGCAGTTCTTC. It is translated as CTSSLNGPSHNEQFF.

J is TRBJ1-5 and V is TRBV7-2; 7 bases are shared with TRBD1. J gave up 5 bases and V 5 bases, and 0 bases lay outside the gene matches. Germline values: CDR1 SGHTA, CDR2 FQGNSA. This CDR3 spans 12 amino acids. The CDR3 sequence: CASSGTDQPQHF. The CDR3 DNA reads TGTGCCAGCAGCGGGACAGATCAGCCCCAGCATTTT.

The CDR3 nucleotides are TGCGCCAGCAGCCAAGAGATCGTTGGGGTAGAAGTTAATGAAAAACTGTTTTTT. This encodes CASSQEIVGVEVNEKLFF. The gene calls are TRBV4-3 and TRBJ1-4; no definite D call. Germline CDR1 is LGHNA and CDR2 is YSLEER. This CDR3 comprises 18 residues. Trimming cost V 0 bases and J 4 bases, with 18 bases left between them.

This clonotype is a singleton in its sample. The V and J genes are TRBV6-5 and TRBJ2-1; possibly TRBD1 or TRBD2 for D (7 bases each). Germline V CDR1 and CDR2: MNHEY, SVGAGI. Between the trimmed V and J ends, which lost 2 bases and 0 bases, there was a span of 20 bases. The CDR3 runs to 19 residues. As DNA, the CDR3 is TGTGCCAGCAGTTACAACGGAGGGGGGGACAGTATCTCCTACAATGAGCAGTTCTTC. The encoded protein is CASSYNGGGDSISYNEQFF.

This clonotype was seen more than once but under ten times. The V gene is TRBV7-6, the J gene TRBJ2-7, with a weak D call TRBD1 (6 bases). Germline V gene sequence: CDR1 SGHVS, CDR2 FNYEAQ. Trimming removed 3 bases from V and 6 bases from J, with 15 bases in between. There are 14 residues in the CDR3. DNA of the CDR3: TGTGCCAGCAGCTTGGGGGCCCAACGGGGCGAGCAGTACTTC. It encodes CASSLGAQRGEQYF.

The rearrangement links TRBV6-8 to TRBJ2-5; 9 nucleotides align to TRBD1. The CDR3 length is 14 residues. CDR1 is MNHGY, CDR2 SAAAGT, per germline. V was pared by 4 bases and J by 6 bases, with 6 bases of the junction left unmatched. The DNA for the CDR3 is TGTGCCAGCAGTTCCGGACAGGGGAAGAAGACCCAGTACTTC. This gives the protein CASSSGQGKKTQYF.

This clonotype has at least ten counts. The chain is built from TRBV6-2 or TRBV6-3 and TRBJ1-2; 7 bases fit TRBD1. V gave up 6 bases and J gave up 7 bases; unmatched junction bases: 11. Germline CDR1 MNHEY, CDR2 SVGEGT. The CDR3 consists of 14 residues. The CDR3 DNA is TGTGCCAGCAGGTCCCTCGACAGGGACTCTGGCTACACCTTC. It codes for CASRSLDRDSGYTF.

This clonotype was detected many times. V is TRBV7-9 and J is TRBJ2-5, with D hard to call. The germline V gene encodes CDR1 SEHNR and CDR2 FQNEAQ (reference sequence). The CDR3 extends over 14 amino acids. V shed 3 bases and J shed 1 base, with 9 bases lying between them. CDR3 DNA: TGTGCCAGCAGCTTCCCGGACCTCCAAGAGACCCAGTACTTC. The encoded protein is CASSFPDLQETQYF.

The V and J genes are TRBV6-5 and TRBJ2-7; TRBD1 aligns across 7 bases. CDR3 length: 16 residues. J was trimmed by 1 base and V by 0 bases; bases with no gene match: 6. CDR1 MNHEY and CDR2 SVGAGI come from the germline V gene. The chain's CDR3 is CASSYSETGLSYEQYF. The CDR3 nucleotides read TGTGCCAGCAGTTACTCGGAGACAGGGCTTTCCTACGAGCAGTACTTC.

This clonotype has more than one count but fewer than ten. In nucleotides, the CDR3 is TGTGCCAGCAGTTTAGGGCAGGGGGCGCGTGGACAAGAGACCCAGTACTTC. Translating gives CASSLGQGARGQETQYF. V is TRBV28 and J is TRBJ2-5; 8 nucleotides line up with TRBD1. The germline V gene has CDR1 MDHEN and CDR2 SYDVKM. The CDR3 has 17 amino acids. V lost 2 bases, J lost 2 bases, and 10 bases stayed unmatched.

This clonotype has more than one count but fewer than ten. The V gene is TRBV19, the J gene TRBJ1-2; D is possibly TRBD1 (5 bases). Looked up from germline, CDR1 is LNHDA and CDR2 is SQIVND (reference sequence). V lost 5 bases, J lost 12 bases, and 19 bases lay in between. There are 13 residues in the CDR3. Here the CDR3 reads CASSLSGTPWDTF. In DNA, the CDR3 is TGTGCCAGTAGTCTCTCCGGGACGCCCTGGGACACCTTC.

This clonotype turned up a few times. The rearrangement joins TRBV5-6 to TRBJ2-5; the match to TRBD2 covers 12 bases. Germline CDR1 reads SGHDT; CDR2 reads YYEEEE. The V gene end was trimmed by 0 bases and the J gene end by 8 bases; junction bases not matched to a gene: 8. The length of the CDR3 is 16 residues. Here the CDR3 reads CASSLAGLAGGQTQYF. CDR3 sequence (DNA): TGTGCCAGCAGCTTGGCGGGCCTAGCGGGGGGGCAAACCCAGTACTTC.

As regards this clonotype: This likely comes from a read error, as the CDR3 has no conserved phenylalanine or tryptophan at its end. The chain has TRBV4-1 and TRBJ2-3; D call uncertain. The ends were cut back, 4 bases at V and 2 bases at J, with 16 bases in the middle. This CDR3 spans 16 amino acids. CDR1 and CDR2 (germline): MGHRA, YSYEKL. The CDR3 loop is CASSPASDSYTDTQYS. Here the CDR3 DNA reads TGCGCCAGCAGCCCCGCGTCAGATTCCTACACAGATACGCAGTATTCT.

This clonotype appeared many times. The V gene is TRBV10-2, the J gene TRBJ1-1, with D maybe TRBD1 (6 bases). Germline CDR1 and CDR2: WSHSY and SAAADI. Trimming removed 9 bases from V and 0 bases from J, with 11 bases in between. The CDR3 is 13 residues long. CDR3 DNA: TGCGCCAGTAGACAGGTTATGAACACTGAAGCTTTCTTT. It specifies CASRQVMNTEAFF.

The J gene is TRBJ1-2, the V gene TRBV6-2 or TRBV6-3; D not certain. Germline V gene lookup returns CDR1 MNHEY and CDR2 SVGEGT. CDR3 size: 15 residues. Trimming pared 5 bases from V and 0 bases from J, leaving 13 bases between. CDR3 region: CASSRLGSSNYGYTF. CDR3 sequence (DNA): TGTGCCAGCAGTCGATTGGGCAGCTCTAACTATGGCTACACCTTC.

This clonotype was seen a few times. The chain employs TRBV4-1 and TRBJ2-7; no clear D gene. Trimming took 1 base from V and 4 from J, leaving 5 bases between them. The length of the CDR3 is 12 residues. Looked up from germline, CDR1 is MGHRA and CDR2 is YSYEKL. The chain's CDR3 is CASSQGLYEQYF. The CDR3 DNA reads TGCGCCAGCAGCCAAGGTCTTTACGAGCAGTACTTC.

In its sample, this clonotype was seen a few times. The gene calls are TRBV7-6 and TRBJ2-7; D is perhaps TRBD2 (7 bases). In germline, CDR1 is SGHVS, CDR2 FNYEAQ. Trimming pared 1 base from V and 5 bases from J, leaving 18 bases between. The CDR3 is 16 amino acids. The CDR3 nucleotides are TGTGCCAGCAGCTTAGTTGGGGGGGGGGCCCTGGACGAGCAGTACTTC. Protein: CASSLVGGGALDEQYF.

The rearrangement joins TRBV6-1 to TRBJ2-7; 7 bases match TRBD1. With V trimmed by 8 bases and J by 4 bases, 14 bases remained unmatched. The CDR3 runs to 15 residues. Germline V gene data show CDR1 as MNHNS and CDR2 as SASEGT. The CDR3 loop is CASPKKGTDPYEQYF. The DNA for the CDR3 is TGTGCCAGCCCCAAGAAGGGGACAGACCCTTACGAGCAGTACTTC.

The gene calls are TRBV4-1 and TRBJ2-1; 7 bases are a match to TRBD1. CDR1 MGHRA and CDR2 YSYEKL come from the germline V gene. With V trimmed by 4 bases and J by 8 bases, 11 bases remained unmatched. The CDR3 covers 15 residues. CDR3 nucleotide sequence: TGCGCCAGCAGCCCTCGATTCGGACAGGCCCATGAGCAGTTCTTC. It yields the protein CASSPRFGQAHEQFF.

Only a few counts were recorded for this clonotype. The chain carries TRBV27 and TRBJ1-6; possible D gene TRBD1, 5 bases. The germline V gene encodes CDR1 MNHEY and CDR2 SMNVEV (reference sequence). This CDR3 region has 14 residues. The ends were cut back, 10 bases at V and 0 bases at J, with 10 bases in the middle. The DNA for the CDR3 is TGTGCCACAGGGCAGGCCTCCTATAATTCACCCCTCCACTTT. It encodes CATGQASYNSPLHF.

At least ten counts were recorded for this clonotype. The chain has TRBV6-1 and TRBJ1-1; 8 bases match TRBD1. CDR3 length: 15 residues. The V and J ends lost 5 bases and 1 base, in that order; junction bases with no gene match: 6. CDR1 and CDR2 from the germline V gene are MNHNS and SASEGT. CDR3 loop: CASSWLGQANTEAFF. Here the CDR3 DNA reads TGTGCCAGCAGTTGGCTGGGACAGGCGAACACTGAAGCTTTCTTT.

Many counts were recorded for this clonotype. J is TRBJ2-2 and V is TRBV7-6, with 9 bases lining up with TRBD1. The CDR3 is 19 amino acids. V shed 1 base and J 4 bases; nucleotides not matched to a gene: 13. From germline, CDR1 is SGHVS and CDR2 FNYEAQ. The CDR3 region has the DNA TGTGCCAGCAGCTTAGGGAACACTCCCGGGACAGGGCCCACCGGGGAGCTGTTTTTT. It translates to CASSLGNTPGTGPTGELFF.

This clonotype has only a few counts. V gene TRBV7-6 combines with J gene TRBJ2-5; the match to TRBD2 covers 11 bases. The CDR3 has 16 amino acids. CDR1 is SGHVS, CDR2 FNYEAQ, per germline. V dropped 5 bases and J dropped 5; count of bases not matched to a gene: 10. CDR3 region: CASSILAGGPVETQYF. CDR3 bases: TGTGCCAGCAGCATCTTAGCGGGGGGGCCGGTGGAGACCCAGTACTTC.

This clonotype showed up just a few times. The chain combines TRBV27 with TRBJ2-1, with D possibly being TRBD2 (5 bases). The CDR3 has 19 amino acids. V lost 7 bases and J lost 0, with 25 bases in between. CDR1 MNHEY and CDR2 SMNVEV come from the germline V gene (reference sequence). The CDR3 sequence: CASKSYTGRGSSSYNEQFF. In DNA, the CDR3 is TGTGCCAGCAAGTCCTATACCGGCCGAGGGTCCAGCTCCTACAATGAGCAGTTCTTC.

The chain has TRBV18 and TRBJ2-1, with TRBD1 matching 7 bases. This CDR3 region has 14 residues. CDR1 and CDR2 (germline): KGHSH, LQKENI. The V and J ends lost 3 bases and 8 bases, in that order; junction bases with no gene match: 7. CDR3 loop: CASSPGQHVDEQFF. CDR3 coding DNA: TGTGCCAGCTCACCGGGACAGCATGTCGATGAGCAGTTCTTC.

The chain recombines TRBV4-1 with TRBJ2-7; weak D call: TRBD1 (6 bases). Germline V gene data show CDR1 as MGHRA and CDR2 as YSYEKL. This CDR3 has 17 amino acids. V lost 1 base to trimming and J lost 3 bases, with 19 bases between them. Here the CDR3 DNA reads TGCGCCAGCAGCCAAGCACTCTCAAGGGCAGGGGTCTACGAGCAGTACTTC. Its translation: CASSQALSRAGVYEQYF.

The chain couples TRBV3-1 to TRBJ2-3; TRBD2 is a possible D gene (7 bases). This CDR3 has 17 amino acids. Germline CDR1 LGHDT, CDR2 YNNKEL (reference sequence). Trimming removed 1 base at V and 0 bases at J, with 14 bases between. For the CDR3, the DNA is TGTGCCAGCAGCCAAGGCGGGGGCCCCTATAGCACAGATACGCAGTATTTT. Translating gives CASSQGGGPYSTDTQYF.

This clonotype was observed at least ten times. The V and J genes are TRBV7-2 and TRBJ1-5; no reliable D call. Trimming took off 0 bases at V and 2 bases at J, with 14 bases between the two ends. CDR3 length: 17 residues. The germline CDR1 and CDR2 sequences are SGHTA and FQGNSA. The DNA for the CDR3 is TGTGCCAGCAGCTTAGCGCTTAAGGGTGAGGGCAATCAGCCCCAGCATTTT. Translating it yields CASSLALKGEGNQPQHF.

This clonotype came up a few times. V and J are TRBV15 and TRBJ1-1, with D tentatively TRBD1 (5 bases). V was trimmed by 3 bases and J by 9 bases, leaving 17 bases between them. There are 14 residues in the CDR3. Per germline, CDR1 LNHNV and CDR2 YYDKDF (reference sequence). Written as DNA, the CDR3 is TGTGCCACCAGCAGCAGGGTGGGTTCTGGAAAAGCTTTCTTT. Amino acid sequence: CATSSRVGSGKAFF. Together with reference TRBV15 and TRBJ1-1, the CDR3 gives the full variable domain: DAMVIQNPRYQVTQFGKPVTLSCSQTLNHNVMYWYQQKSSQAPKLLFHYYDKDFNNEADTPDNFQSRRPNTSFCFLDIRSPGLGDTAMYLCATSSRVGSGKAFFGQGTRLTVV.